This paragraph covers one T cell receptor beta chain sequence. Its recognized antigen is unknown. It has no much larger one-base neighbor in the sample; base qualities were not kept. The CDR3 runs 11 amino acids, cysteine and phenylalanine included. CDR3 DNA only is kept here, 33 bases in frame from base 1. The germline V gene (reference sequence) specifies LNHDA as CDR1 and SQIVND as CDR2. V is pared back by 3 bases and J by 7 bases, with 5 bases lying between the germline termini. This sample was taken from a study of blood T cell repertoires in COVID-19 (dated by TCRdb to 2018 to 2021). In terms of the full investigation: Samples covering the acute and convalescent phases of COVID-19 were provided by collaborators in the United States, Italy and Spain. The prospective study material was composed of cDNA or gDNA derived from T cells, B-cell-depleted T cells, or PBMCs. Deeply sampled blood TCRbeta repertoires from subjects exposed to, actively infected with, or recovered from COVID-19 were included in the dataset. The repertoires were released in a freely available public database intended as a resource for research on the immune response to SARS-CoV-2. Samples were obtained from the ongoing ImmuneRACE study (first 160 participants) and from roughly 1,300 subjects provided by 6 global collaborators. A de-identified subject ID, COVID-19 status, age in years and sex were almost always included in the sample metadata. Where HLA class I and class II types were available, the types were taken from metadata supplied by the sample provider, not from assay-based typing. The paper as a whole reports these results and caveats: The quantity of clinical and demographic metadata differed by source and by participant and was supplied without curation.

TCRbeta CDR3 regions were amplified from genomic DNA by means of the immunoSEQ Assay, a bias-controlled multiplex PCR. Processing in the source paper ran as follows. The number of nucleated cells in each sample was estimated by amplification of reference gene primers within the assay. To quantify the absolute abundance of each unique TCRbeta CDR3 rearrangement, sequence reads were collapsed and filtered. Productive Simpson clonality was computed per sample as the square root of Simpson's diversity index over productive rearrangements. Imported from immuneACCESS, the table was reduced by TCRdb to in-frame sequences with V and J called. These copies leave out some clones; in studies compared against another copy, an unresolved V gene accounts for under half, and the cause of the remainder is not known. V, J and clone size are those of that table, while D and trimming were read from the DNA. For this sample the table gives roughly 220,000 clones, of which approximately 85% were detected only once. Of the sample, about 3% is held by the ten largest clones.

A second Seattle source provided samples from volunteer blood donors who had recovered from COVID-19. Collaborating institutions collected whole blood in K2EDTA tubes following their own protocols. For TCRbeta analysis, collaborators shipped samples in one of three forms: frozen whole blood, isolated PBMCs, or DNA extracted from either of those sample types. Here the chain combines TRBV19 and TRBJ2-3; a confident D gene designation cannot be given. Sample: peripheral blood. This clonotype originated in a man aged 50-60 years who had recovered from COVID-19. The CDR3 protein: CASSIENTQYF. The DNA reads TGTGCCAGTAGTATTGAGAATACGCAGTATTTT. Full variable domain (CDR3 extended with the reference TRBV19 and TRBJ2-3 proteins): DGGITQSPKYLFRKEGQNVTLSCEQNLNHDAMYWYRQDPGQGLRLIYYSQIVNDFQKGDIAEGYSVSREKKESFPLTVTSAQKNPTAFYLCASSIENTQYFGPGTRLTVL.